Below are 27 T cell receptor beta chains sequenced from a single sample in a study of T cell repertoires in cytomegalovirus infection (dated by TCRdb to between 2018 and 2021). Sequencing instrument: Illumina HiSeq 1500. TCRdb ran its own pipeline on the public reads, namely fastp trimming at Q25 and MiXCR clone calling, and kept in-frame beta chains. Identical CDR3 proteins give one entry, which carries the most common genes and DNA. This sample is represented by 150,000 to 200,000 distinct CDR3 sequences; 9.5% of them were singletons. The top ten constitute about 4.6% of the sample. Specimen: PBMCs. These receptors all stem from a human donor in good health (CMV status not recorded). Some clones in this sample may be carry-over from other donors' samples.

The chain carries TRBV6-2 or TRBV6-3 and TRBJ2-5; 15 nucleotides align to TRBD2. The CDR3 runs to 17 residues. From germline, CDR1 is MNHEY and CDR2 SVGEGT. The V and J ends lost 6 bases and 2 bases, in that order; junction bases with no gene match: 7. The CDR3 sequence is CASSGTSGRSLQETQYF. The DNA for the CDR3 is TGTGCCAGCAGCGGGACTAGCGGGAGGTCCCTACAAGAGACCCAGTACTTC.

The table lists this clonotype with a few counts. The chain combines TRBV20-1 with TRBJ2-5; TRBD2 matches at 7 bases. This CDR3 is 16 amino acids long. The germline CDR1 and CDR2 sequences are DFQATT and SNEGSKA (reference sequence). Germline trimming cut 2 bases from V and 5 bases from J; bases unmatched to any gene: 14. CDR3 amino acids: CSARRVPSGDVETQYF. CDR3 in DNA: TGCAGTGCTAGAAGGGTGCCAAGCGGGGATGTGGAGACCCAGTACTTC.

This sequence joins TRBV20-1 and TRBJ2-7, with 10 nucleotides matching TRBD2. The CDR3 is made up of 17 amino acids. Losses at the gene ends were 0 bases for V and 1 base for J; bases not matched to a gene: 9. Looked up from germline, CDR1 is DFQATT and CDR2 is SNEGSKA (reference sequence). The CDR3 is CSARDPWVAGGSYEQYF. As DNA, the CDR3 is TGCAGTGCTAGAGATCCGTGGGTAGCGGGGGGATCCTACGAGCAGTACTTC.

There are many counts of this clonotype. The chain recombines TRBV7-2 with TRBJ2-1; the D is unclear. The germline gives CDR1 SGHTA, CDR2 FQGNSA. The V and J ends lost 0 bases and 6 bases respectively, with 12 bases between them. The CDR3 totals 15 residues. The CDR3 nucleotides read TGTGCCAGCAGCTTAGCCCGAACAGCGCCCAATGAGCAGTTCTTC. Translation: CASSLARTAPNEQFF.

The CDR3 coding sequence is TGTGCCACCAGCAGAAGGACAGGGGGCACAGATACGCAGTATTTT. It encodes CATSRRTGGTDTQYF. V is TRBV15 and J is TRBJ2-3, with 9 bases fitting TRBD1. With 2 bases clipped from V and 1 base from J, the junction kept 1 base outside the gene matches. Looked up from germline, CDR1 is LNHNV and CDR2 is YYDKDF (reference sequence). The CDR3 length is 15 residues.

This clonotype showed up just a few times. V gene TRBV4-2 combines with J gene TRBJ2-6; D not resolved. The V end lost 0 bases, the J end lost 0 bases, and 6 bases lay between the germline ends. Germline V lookup: CDR1 LGHNA, CDR2 YNFKEQ. The CDR3 consists of 16 residues. CDR3 in DNA: TGTGCCAGCAGCCAAGATGTCGGCTCTGGGGCCAACGTCCTGACTTTC. Translated: CASSQDVGSGANVLTF.

The CDR3 DNA follows: TGTGCCACCAGTGATTGGAGGACAGGTAACAATGAGCAGTTCTTC. Translating gives CATSDWRTGNNEQFF. The V gene is TRBV24-1, the J gene TRBJ2-1; 7 positions agree with TRBD1. CDR1 and CDR2 (germline): KGHDR, SFDVKD. The CDR3 extends over 15 amino acids. J lost 5 bases, V lost 2 bases, and 5 bases had no gene match.

This clonotype was seen many times. The chain has TRBV12-3 or TRBV12-4 and TRBJ1-5, with D unresolved. The CDR3 is 14 amino acids. Trimming removed 1 base at V and 8 bases at J, with 12 bases between. The CDR3 DNA is TGTGCCAGCAGTTTAGGCGGCCCCCCCGAGCCCCAGCATTTT. This sequence encodes CASSLGGPPEPQHF.

This clonotype was observed a handful of times. The rearrangement links TRBV20-1 to TRBJ2-3; 10 bases line up with TRBD2. This CDR3 contains 17 residues. The V gene end was trimmed by 0 bases and the J gene end by 6 bases; junction bases not matched to a gene: 12. Germline V CDR1 and CDR2: DFQATT, SNEGSKA (reference sequence). The CDR3 region is CSARDRGGLAVLDTQYF. The CDR3 nucleotides are TGCAGTGCTAGAGATCGGGGAGGACTAGCGGTTTTGGATACGCAGTATTTT.

At least ten counts were recorded for this clonotype. This sequence joins TRBV18 and TRBJ1-5; D is uncertain. With 3 bases removed from V and 7 bases from J, the gap between germline ends came to 19 bases. The CDR3 contains 16 residues. Germline V lookup: CDR1 KGHSH, CDR2 LQKENI. This CDR3 is CASSPFDSGFPQPQHF. In DNA form, the CDR3 reads TGTGCCAGCTCACCTTTCGATTCGGGTTTTCCACAGCCCCAGCATTTT.

This chain connects TRBV7-2 to TRBJ1-2; 7 positions match TRBD1. This CDR3 contains 17 residues. Germline values: CDR1 SGHTA, CDR2 FQGNSA. V lost 2 bases to trimming and J lost 0 bases; unmatched junction nucleotides: 9. The CDR3 region has the DNA TGTGCCAGCAGCTTACAGGGGGGGATGGGACCTAACTATGGCTACACCTTC. Amino acid sequence: CASSLQGGMGPNYGYTF.

This clonotype appeared many times. This chain connects TRBV19 to TRBJ2-1, with 8 bases that match TRBD1. CDR3 length: 15 amino acids. Germline CDR1 LNHDA, CDR2 SQIVND (reference sequence). V shed 5 bases, J shed 0 bases, and the junction held 3 bases outside the gene matches. The CDR3 DNA sequence: TGTGCCAGTAGTTACAGGGGGAGCTCCTACAATGAGCAGTTCTTC. This codes for CASSYRGSSYNEQFF.

This clonotype has ten or more counts. J is TRBJ1-6 and V is TRBV7-2; TRBD1 agrees at 9 bases. Germline CDR1 SGHTA, CDR2 FQGNSA. With V trimmed by 2 bases and J by 9 bases, 11 bases remained unmatched. The CDR3 covers 17 residues. CDR3 DNA sequence: TGTGCCAGCAGCTTAAGGGCCGGGGGACAGGGTATTTCACCCCTCCACTTT. Amino acid sequence: CASSLRAGGQGISPLHF. Drawing the rest from reference TRBV7-2 and TRBJ1-6, the complete variable domain is GAGVSQSPSNKVTEKGKDVELRCDPISGHTALYWYRQSLGQGLEFLIYFQGNSAPDKSGLPSDRFSAERTGGSVSTLTIQRTQQEDSAVYLCASSLRAGGQGISPLHFGNGTRLTVT.

This clonotype was observed a handful of times. V gene TRBV7-9 combines with J gene TRBJ1-1, with 9 bases fitting TRBD1. The CDR3 covers 13 residues. Unmatched junction bases numbered 4, after V lost 5 bases and J lost 6 bases. Germline V gene lookup returns CDR1 SEHNR and CDR2 FQNEAQ (reference sequence). The DNA of the CDR3 is TGTGCCAGCAGCCCCGGGACAGGGTCTGAAGCTTTCTTT. Its protein is CASSPGTGSEAFF.

This clonotype came up many times. The rearrangement joins TRBV7-2 to TRBJ2-7, with 10 positions matching TRBD1. Germline CDR1 and CDR2: SGHTA and FQGNSA. With 5 bases clipped from V and 0 bases from J, the junction kept 1 base outside the gene matches. This CDR3 has 14 amino acids. The CDR3 nucleotides read TGTGCCAGCAGCGGACAGGGGGGCTCCTACGAGCAGTACTTC. Translating gives CASSGQGGSYEQYF.

This chain links TRBV7-9 with TRBJ1-2, with TRBD1 identical over 12 bases. With V trimmed by 0 bases and J by 5 bases, 1 base remained unmatched. The CDR3 contains 15 residues. Per germline, CDR1 SEHNR and CDR2 FQNEAQ (reference sequence). CDR3 sequence: CASSLAGQGAYGYTF. The DNA for the CDR3 is TGTGCCAGCAGCTTAGCGGGACAGGGGGCGTATGGCTACACCTTC.

This chain connects TRBV30 to TRBJ2-3; D gene ambiguous. The CDR3 is 14 amino acids. Germline-derived CDR1 and CDR2 are GTSNPN and SVGIG (reference sequence). Trimming took off 3 bases at V and 1 base at J, with 11 bases between the two ends. This CDR3 is CAWSPGAGTDTQYF. The CDR3 DNA sequence: TGTGCCTGGAGCCCGGGCGCGGGCACAGATACGCAGTATTTT. The entire variable domain, with the rest obtained from reference TRBV30 and TRBJ2-3, is as follows: SQTIHQWPATLVQPVGSPLSLECTVEGTSNPNLYWYRQAAGRGLQLLFYSVGIGQISSEVPQNLSASRPQDRQFILSSKKLLLSDSGFYLCAWSPGAGTDTQYFGPGTRLTVL.

The table lists this clonotype with a few counts. The genes are TRBV7-9 and TRBJ1-5; D is possibly TRBD1 (5 bases). CDR1 is SEHNR and CDR2 is FQNEAQ in the germline V gene (reference sequence). Trimming pared 5 bases from V and 4 bases from J, leaving 15 bases between. The CDR3 covers 15 residues. CDR3 nucleotides: TGTGCCAGCAGCCCAGACAGCCAGAGAAATCAGCCCCAGCATTTT. Its protein is CASSPDSQRNQPQHF.

As regards this clonotype: The junction differs from germline at one of its ends, possibly a read error. This chain joins TRBV20-1 and TRBJ2-1, with a tentative D call TRBD2 (5 bases). This CDR3 spans 13 amino acids. Germline V lookup: CDR1 DFQATT, CDR2 SNEGSKA (reference sequence). CDR3 nucleotides: TGCAGTGCTAGTGACGGGATGTACAATGAGCAGTTGTTC. It translates to CSASDGMYNEQLF.

The gene calls are TRBV20-1 and TRBJ2-1; 11 positions match TRBD2. Looked up from germline, CDR1 is DFQATT and CDR2 is SNEGSKA (reference sequence). With V trimmed by 3 bases and J by 3 bases, 7 bases remained unmatched. CDR3 length equals 16 residues. CDR3 DNA sequence: TGCAGTGCTAGCGATACTAGCGGGAGTTTCTACAATGAGCAGTTCTTC. It codes for CSASDTSGSFYNEQFF.

In regard to this clonotype: One end of the junction fails to match germline, which may point to a read error. The chain has TRBV15 and TRBJ2-5; the match to TRBD1 covers 8 bases. The germline gives CDR1 LNHNV, CDR2 YYDKDF (reference sequence). The CDR3 length is 14 residues. The CDR3 coding sequence is TGTGCAACCACGGGACAGGTCTTCCAAGAGACCCAGTACTTC. It specifies CATTGQVFQETQYF.

The DNA for the CDR3 is TGTGCCAGCAGCCTTGTAGGACTAGCGGGAGGGCCGGTCAAGACCCAGTACTTC. It is translated as CASSLVGLAGGPVKTQYF. V and J are TRBV3-1 and TRBJ2-5, with 15 bases identical to TRBD2. CDR1 and CDR2 from the germline V gene are LGHDT and YNNKEL (reference sequence). The J segment lost 6 bases and the V segment lost 4 bases, leaving 12 bases of the junction unmatched. This CDR3 is built from 18 residues.

This clonotype was observed a few times. The chain recombines TRBV5-6 with TRBJ2-1; 11 bases map to TRBD2. J gave up 1 base and V 0 bases, and 9 bases lay outside the gene matches. The germline V gene has CDR1 SGHDT and CDR2 YYEEEE. The CDR3 is 19 residues long. This CDR3 is CASSLATSGEWGSYNEQFF. CDR3 nucleotide sequence: TGTGCCAGCAGCTTGGCGACTAGCGGGGAATGGGGATCCTACAATGAGCAGTTCTTC.

In its sample, this clonotype was seen many times. The V and J genes are TRBV7-8 and TRBJ2-5; 8 bases line up with TRBD2. Germline assignment: CDR1 SGHVS and CDR2 FQNEAQ. V trimming: 5 bases; J trimming: 1 base; junction bases outside the gene matches: 3. The CDR3 is 14 amino acids. Here the CDR3 DNA reads TGTGCCAGCAGCCGAGGGACTAGCCAAGAGACCCAGTACTTC. Its protein product is CASSRGTSQETQYF.

This clonotype was seen ten or more times. V usage is TRBV6-6 and J usage is TRBJ1-1, with D unclear. In germline, CDR1 is MNHNY, CDR2 SVGAGI (reference sequence). With 5 bases removed from V and 0 bases from J, the gap between germline ends came to 7 bases. The CDR3 contains 13 residues. The chain's CDR3 is CASSIDMNTEAFF. The CDR3 DNA reads TGTGCCAGCAGTATTGACATGAACACTGAAGCTTTCTTT.

This clonotype was detected many times. The rearrangement uses TRBV4-1 and TRBJ2-7, with 12 bases that match TRBD2. With 0 bases clipped from V and 6 bases from J, the junction kept 6 bases outside the gene matches. Germline CDR1 is MGHRA and CDR2 is YSYEKL. This CDR3 has 16 amino acids. The CDR3 sequence is CASSQDQLAGGLEQYF. The CDR3 DNA reads TGCGCCAGCAGCCAAGATCAACTAGCGGGAGGTCTCGAGCAGTACTTC.

Points on this clonotype: The junction departs from germline at one end; a sequencing error may be responsible. CDR3 region: CASSQAGTASNYGYTF. In DNA form, the CDR3 reads TGTGCCAGCAGCCAAGCCGGGACAGCGAGTAACTATGGCTACACCTTC. This chain links TRBV4-1 with TRBJ1-2; 7 nucleotides line up with TRBD1. The V gene's germline CDR1 is MGHRA and CDR2 YSYEKL. The CDR3 has 16 amino acids.